The 18 T cell receptor beta chains in this list originate from one sample, sequenced in a study of blood T cells in healthy people across ages. Using a J-beta primer mix together with a sample-barcoded 5' primer, a second PCR was run for roughly 7 to 12 cycles. One entry per CDR3 protein, called by TCRdb with MiXCR from the 5' RACE reads. The sample has about 730,000 distinct CDR3 sequences, roughly 47% seen once; the top ten hold 20% to 25%. Source material: blood. These receptors originate from an older woman in good health.

J is TRBJ2-3 and V is TRBV21-1; the table assigns TRBD2, which was not confirmed against the DNA. TRBV21-1 is a listed pseudogene. The CDR3 sequence is 17 residues long. CDR3 sequence: CASSKGGLARREDTQYF. CDR3 nucleotide sequence: TGTGCCAGCAGCAAAGGAGGACTAGCGCGAAGGGAAGATACGCAGTATTTT.

The V and J genes are TRBV14 and TRBJ2-7; D remains unclear. V lost 0 bases to trimming and J lost 4 bases, with 10 bases between them. Germline lookup yields CDR1 SGHDN and CDR2 FVKESK. The CDR3 loop spans 14 amino acids. The CDR3 nucleotides are TGTGCCAGCAGCCAAGAACCGCTCCTTTACGAGCAGTACTTC. It translates to CASSQEPLLYEQYF.

This sequence joins TRBV7-3 and TRBJ2-3; 12 positions match TRBD2. J lost 3 bases, V lost 8 bases, and 9 bases had no gene match. The CDR3 extends over 16 amino acids. In germline, CDR1 is SGHTA, CDR2 FQGTGA. In DNA, the CDR3 is TGTGCCAGCGGCGGTTTTCTAGCGGGGGGGACAGATACGCAGTATTTT. It yields the protein CASGGFLAGGTDTQYF.

A word on this clonotype: A much bigger clone sits one base away, suggesting this may be a read error. V and J are TRBV10-3 and TRBJ2-4; TRBD2 matches 9 bases. CDR3 size: 12 residues. Looked up from germline, CDR1 is ENHRY and CDR2 is SYGVKD. V was clipped by 8 bases and J by 9 bases; unmatched bases: 5. The CDR3 DNA is TGTGCCATCGGCGGGGGGGAAAGCATTCAGTACTTC. This encodes CAIGGGESIQYF.

This clonotype was seen repeatedly, ten times or more. V gene TRBV20-1 combines with J gene TRBJ1-6; 7 bases align to TRBD1. Germline assignment: CDR1 DFQATT and CDR2 SNEGSKA (reference sequence). With V trimmed by 5 bases and J by 6 bases, 1 base remained unmatched. The CDR3 has 12 residues. The CDR3 DNA sequence: TGCAGTGCTCAGGGGGGTAATTCACCCCTCCACTTT. Protein: CSAQGGNSPLHF.

A remark on this clonotype: A much more abundant neighbour one base away suggests this may be a read error. The V gene is TRBV11-2, the J gene TRBJ1-2; D unresolved. The V gene lost 1 base and the J gene lost 6 bases, with 9 bases spanning the gap. The CDR3 has 13 amino acids. Germline V gives CDR1 SGHAT, CDR2 FQNNGV. CDR3 amino acids: CASSLAQANGYTF. The CDR3 bases are TGTGCCAGCAGCTTAGCGCAGGCCAATGGCTACACCTTC.

This clonotype has a handful of counts. This chain's CDR3 is CASRKGTANYGYTF. CDR3 DNA: TGTGCCAGCAGAAAAGGGACAGCCAACTATGGCTACACCTTC. V and J are TRBV6-2 or TRBV6-3 and TRBJ1-2, with 7 positions matching TRBD1. The germline CDR1 and CDR2 sequences are MNHEY and SVGEGT. With 6 bases clipped from V and 2 bases from J, the junction kept 6 bases outside the gene matches. This CDR3 region has 14 residues.

On this clonotype: This may be a read error: a much more frequent sequence differs by one nucleotide. This chain's CDR3 is CASSPSDRGSNGYTF. CDR3 in DNA: TGCGCCAGCAGCCCCTCGGACAGGGGGAGTAATGGCTACACCTTC. The chain employs TRBV4-3 and TRBJ1-2; 10 positions match TRBD1. J gave up 6 bases and V 4 bases, and 8 bases lay outside the gene matches. Per the germline V gene, CDR1 is LGHNA and CDR2 is YSLEER. There are 15 residues in the CDR3.

The rearrangement links TRBV15 to TRBJ2-1; D remains unclear. The CDR3 runs 16 residues. Trimming removed 0 bases at V and 6 bases at J, with 15 bases between. Germline loops: CDR1 LNHNV, CDR2 YYDKDF (reference sequence). The DNA of the CDR3 is TGTGCCACCAGCAGAGATAGGACCCAGTTGGGCAATGAGCAGTTCTTC. This sequence encodes CATSRDRTQLGNEQFF.

This chain joins TRBV20-1 and TRBJ2-7; a weak D match, TRBD1 (6 bases). The CDR3 loop spans 13 amino acids. The germline CDR1 and CDR2 sequences are DFQATT and SNEGSKA (reference sequence). V was shortened by 5 bases and J by 2 bases, with 13 bases between the two germline ends. The CDR3 coding sequence is TGCAGTGCTCGGCCCACAGGGCCCTACGAGCAGTACTTC. Translation gives CSARPTGPYEQYF.

The chain links TRBV29-1 to TRBJ2-2; perhaps TRBD2 as D (6 bases). The length of the CDR3 is 15 residues. V lost 6 bases and J lost 1, with 15 bases in between. Germline V CDR1 and CDR2: SQVTM, ANQGSEA. CDR3 coding DNA: TGCAGCGTCAACTCAGGGCGGGGGAACACCGGGGAGCTGTTTTTT. Its translation is CSVNSGRGNTGELFF.

The rearrangement uses TRBV27 and TRBJ2-5; 12 nucleotides line up with TRBD2. This CDR3 contains 15 residues. Germline assignment: CDR1 MNHEY and CDR2 SMNVEV (reference sequence). With V trimmed by 4 bases and J by 4 bases, 4 bases remained unmatched. The CDR3 protein is CASSSGLAGPETQYF. CDR3 DNA: TGTGCCAGCAGTTCGGGACTAGCGGGTCCAGAGACCCAGTACTTC.

Regarding this clonotype: At one of its ends the junction is not consistent with the germline gene, which may arise from a read error. The chain recombines TRBV5-1 with TRBJ2-7; D is perhaps TRBD1 or TRBD2 (5 bases each). Germline-derived CDR1 and CDR2 are SGHRS and YFSETQ. The CDR3 extends over 15 amino acids. The CDR3 loop is CACSLAGTGTYEQYF. In DNA, the CDR3 is TGCGCCTGCAGCTTGGCCGGGACGGGAACCTACGAGCAGTACTTC. Looking up the rest from reference TRBV5-1 and TRBJ2-7 gives the full variable domain: KAGVTQTPRYLIKTRGQQVTLSCSPISGHRSVSWYQQTPGQGLQFLFEYFSETQRNKGNFPGRFSGRQFSNSRSEMNVSTLELGDSALYLCACSLAGTGTYEQYFGPGTRLTVT.

The chain links TRBV20-1 to TRBJ1-2, with TRBD1 matching 9 bases. Germline-derived CDR1 and CDR2 are DFQATT and SNEGSKA (reference sequence). V gave up 3 bases and J gave up 8 bases; unmatched junction bases: 13. CDR3 size: 15 residues. As DNA, the CDR3 is TGCAGTGCTAGCGAGAAGACAGGGGGATCGGGGGGCTACACCTTC. This gives the protein CSASEKTGGSGGYTF.

The chain recombines TRBV20-1 with TRBJ2-1; D gene uncertain. This CDR3 is 14 amino acids long. In germline, CDR1 is DFQATT, CDR2 SNEGSKA (reference sequence). Trimming stripped 0 bases from V and 6 bases from J, with 12 bases between. This chain's CDR3 is CSARDLLLGNEQFF. The CDR3 nucleotides are TGCAGTGCTAGAGATCTACTCCTGGGCAATGAGCAGTTCTTC.

On this clonotype: Its ends do not fully match the called genes, so a read error is possible. The CDR3 spells CATGDRDSQETQYF. The CDR3 DNA is TGTGCCACCGGTGACCGGGACAGCCAAGAGACCCAGTACTTC. This sequence joins TRBV24-1 and TRBJ2-4, with 7 bases aligning to TRBD1. The J call is in doubt because the DNA end fits TRBJ2-5 better. The CDR3 sequence is 14 residues long. Germline V gene data show CDR1 as KGHDR and CDR2 as SFDVKD.

This clonotype occurred a few times. The chain has TRBV6-5 and TRBJ2-7; 7 nucleotides agree with TRBD1. V lost 6 bases, J lost 6 bases, and 8 bases stayed unmatched. The CDR3 is 13 residues long. Germline CDR1 is MNHEY and CDR2 is SVGAGI. This CDR3 reads CASRTGKGSEQYF. CDR3 DNA: TGTGCCAGCAGGACAGGGAAAGGCTCCGAGCAGTACTTC.

The count of this clonotype is one. CDR3 region: CASSWAAGEYEQYF. CDR3 in DNA: TGTGCCAGCAGCTGGGCAGCGGGGGAGTACGAGCAGTACTTC. The chain links TRBV11-1 to TRBJ2-7; 8 bases agree with TRBD2. Per the germline V gene, CDR1 is SGHAT and CDR2 is FQDESV (reference sequence). V shed 4 bases, J shed 4 bases, and the junction held 6 bases outside the gene matches. The CDR3 contains 14 residues.